This T cell receptor (beta chain) derives from a study of blood T cell repertoires in COVID-19. In the study overall: Samples came from the United States, Italy and Spain, spanning acute and convalescent COVID-19. From T cells, B-cell-depleted T cells, or PBMCs came the material, which was cDNA or gDNA.

Original handling: Reference gene primer amplification gave nucleated cell count estimates. TCRdb keeps only in-frame clones here, not all; method: immunoSEQ multiplex PCR. For V, J and clone size, that table is used; D and trimming come from the DNA. The sample holds roughly 200,000 clones, 70% to 90% seen once. Germline lookup yields CDR1 MGHDK and CDR2 SYGVNS. The CDR3 consists of 17 residues. Unmatched junction bases numbered 12, after V lost 5 bases and J lost 3 bases. The V gene is TRBV25-1, the J gene TRBJ2-7; 11 bases map to TRBD2. Sequencing used peripheral blood. The sequence derives from a woman aged 18-35 years who had recovered from COVID-19. The CDR3 region is CASSPPHTSGSVYEQYF. The CDR3 coding sequence is TGTGCCAGCAGTCCCCCCCATACTAGCGGGAGTGTCTACGAGCAGTACTTC.